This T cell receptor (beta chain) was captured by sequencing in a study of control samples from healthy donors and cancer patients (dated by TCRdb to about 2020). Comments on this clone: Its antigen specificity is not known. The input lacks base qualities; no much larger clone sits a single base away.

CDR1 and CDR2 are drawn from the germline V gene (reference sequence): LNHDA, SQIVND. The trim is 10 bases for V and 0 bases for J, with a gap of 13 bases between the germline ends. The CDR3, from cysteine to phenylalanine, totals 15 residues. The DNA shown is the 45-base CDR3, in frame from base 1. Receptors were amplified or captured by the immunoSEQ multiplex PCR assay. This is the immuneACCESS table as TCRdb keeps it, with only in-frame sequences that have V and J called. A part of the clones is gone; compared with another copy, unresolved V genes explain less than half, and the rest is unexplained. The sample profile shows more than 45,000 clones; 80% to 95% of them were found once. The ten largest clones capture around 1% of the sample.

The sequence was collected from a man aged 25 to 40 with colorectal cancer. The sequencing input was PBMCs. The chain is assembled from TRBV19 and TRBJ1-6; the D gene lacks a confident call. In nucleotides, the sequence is TGTGCCACTGGCGGGTCGGGCTCCTATAATTCACCCCTCCACTTT. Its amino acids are CATGGSGSYNSPLHF.